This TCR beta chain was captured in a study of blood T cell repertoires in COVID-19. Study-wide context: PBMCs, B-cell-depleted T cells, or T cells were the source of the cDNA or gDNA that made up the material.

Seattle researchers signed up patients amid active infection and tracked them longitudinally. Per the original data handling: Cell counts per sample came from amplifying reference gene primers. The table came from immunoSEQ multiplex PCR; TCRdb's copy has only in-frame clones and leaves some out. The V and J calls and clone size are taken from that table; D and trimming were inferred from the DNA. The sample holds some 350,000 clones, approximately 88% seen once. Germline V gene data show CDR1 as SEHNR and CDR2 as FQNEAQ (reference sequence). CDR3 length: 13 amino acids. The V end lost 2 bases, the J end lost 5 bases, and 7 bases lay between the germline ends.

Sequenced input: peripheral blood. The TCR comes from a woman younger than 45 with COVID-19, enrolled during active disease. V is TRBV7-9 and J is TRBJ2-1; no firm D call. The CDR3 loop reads CASSLFVDNEQFF. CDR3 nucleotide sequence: TGTGCCAGCAGCTTATTCGTTGACAATGAGCAGTTCTTC.